The next 25 T cell receptor beta chains were all read from a single sample in a study of blood T cell repertoires in COVID-19. The repertoire was sequenced with immunoSEQ multiplex PCR; TCRdb's copy has only in-frame clones and lacks some. The top ten clones hold 0.7% of a sample with approximately 470,000 clones, approximately 86% of them seen once. The sequenced sample consisted of PBMCs or T cells enriched from blood (not recorded which). These TCRs come from a woman aged 18-29 years who had recovered from COVID-19.

The chain carries TRBV11-2 and TRBJ1-2; D call uncertain. Trimming took 6 bases from V and 3 from J, leaving 14 bases between them. This CDR3 comprises 14 residues. CDR1 and CDR2 from the germline V gene are SGHAT and FQNNGV. CDR3 residues: CASRRGTGDYGYTF. In DNA form, the CDR3 reads TGTGCCAGCAGACGGGGAACTGGGGACTATGGCTACACCTTC.

This chain connects TRBV30 to TRBJ2-3; 11 bases fit TRBD2. The CDR3 has 14 amino acids. In germline, CDR1 is GTSNPN, CDR2 SVGIG (reference sequence). V dropped 4 bases and J dropped 3; count of bases not matched to a gene: 3. CDR3 region: CAWTTSGGTDTQYF. For the CDR3, the DNA is TGTGCCTGGACCACTAGCGGGGGAACAGATACGCAGTATTTT.

J is TRBJ1-4 and V is TRBV6-5; possible D gene TRBD1, 5 bases. The germline gives CDR1 MNHEY, CDR2 SVGAGI. Trimming stripped 11 bases from V and 8 bases from J, with 18 bases between. The CDR3 consists of 13 residues. The CDR3 DNA sequence: TGTGCCTGCCGGGACTCTATGGGCGAAAAACTGTTTTTT. Translation gives CACRDSMGEKLFF.

The chain carries TRBV13 and TRBJ2-1; TRBD1 matches 11 bases. Germline V gene data show CDR1 as PRHDT and CDR2 as FYEKMQ (reference sequence). The length of the CDR3 is 16 residues. V shed 2 bases and J 8 bases; nucleotides not matched to a gene: 8. DNA for the CDR3: TGTGCCAGCAGCTTAAGTGGGACAGGGGGTAGGTATGAGCAGTTCTTC. Translated: CASSLSGTGGRYEQFF.

This rearrangement joins TRBV28 to TRBJ1-2; the match to TRBD1 covers 9 bases. Trimming took 6 bases from V and 5 from J; bases not matched to a gene: 10. The germline CDR1 and CDR2 sequences are MDHEN and SYDVKM. The CDR3 contains 15 residues. The CDR3 loop is CASSPGHRGHYGYTF. CDR3 DNA sequence: TGTGCCAGCAGCCCGGGCCACAGGGGGCATTATGGCTACACCTTC.

The chain joins TRBV3-1 (or the pseudogene TRBV3-2) to TRBJ1-4; TRBD1 aligns across 7 bases. The CDR3 loop spans 15 amino acids. V was pared by 4 bases and J by 6 bases, with 8 bases of the junction left unmatched. From germline, CDR1 is LGHDT and CDR2 YNNKEL (reference sequence). CDR3 nucleotide sequence: TGTGCCAGCAGCCCGACGACAGGGCTGTATGAAAAACTGTTTTTT. Its translation is CASSPTTGLYEKLFF.

The V and J genes are TRBV5-4 and TRBJ2-5, with TRBD1 as a possible D gene (6 bases). CDR1 and CDR2 (germline): SGHNT, YYREEE (reference sequence). The CDR3 has 14 amino acids. The ends were cut back, 8 bases at V and 2 bases at J, with 16 bases in the middle. In DNA form, the CDR3 reads TGTGCCAGTACTTCCGGACAGAAGCAAGAGACCCAGTACTTC. This gives the protein CASTSGQKQETQYF.

The V gene is TRBV18, the J gene TRBJ1-5; 8 bases align to TRBD1. There are 15 residues in the CDR3. CDR1 is KGHSH and CDR2 is LQKENI in the germline V gene. V gave up 3 bases and J gave up 5 bases; unmatched junction bases: 6. In nucleotides, the CDR3 is TGTGCCAGCTCACCCCAGGGGGCAGGTGATCAGCCCCAGCATTTT. Translating gives CASSPQGAGDQPQHF.

The V call is TRBV21-1, the J call TRBJ2-7; the table's D gene call, TRBD1, was not cross checked with the DNA. TRBV21-1 is annotated as a pseudogene. There are 16 residues in the CDR3. CDR3 residues: CASSKERVASPYEQYF. The CDR3 DNA reads as TGTGCCAGCAGCAAAGAACGTGTGGCTTCCCCCTACGAGCAGTACTTC.

J is TRBJ1-6 and V is TRBV5-4, with 7 bases fitting TRBD1. Germline V gene sequence: CDR1 SGHNT, CDR2 YYREEE (reference sequence). The ends lost 0 bases at V and 6 bases at J; junction bases unmatched: 3. The CDR3 contains 15 residues. The CDR3, as DNA: TGTGCCAGCAGCTTGGTGGGACAGCCTAATTCACCCCTCCACTTT. It translates to CASSLVGQPNSPLHF.

This clone was recorded a few times. The chain has TRBV9 and TRBJ2-2, with no clear D. This CDR3 region has 15 residues. V was clipped by 4 bases and J by 0 bases, with 10 bases between them. Germline loops: CDR1 SGDLS, CDR2 YYNGEE. The CDR3 region has the DNA TGTGCCAGCAGCTTAGGGCCAGCGAACACCGGGGAGCTGTTTTTT. Amino acid sequence: CASSLGPANTGELFF. Supplemented by reference TRBV9 and TRBJ2-2, the full variable domain reads DSGVTQTPKHLITATGQRVTLRCSPRSGDLSVYWYQQSLDQGLQFLIQYYNGEERAKGNILERFSAQQFPDLHSELNLSSLELGDSALYFCASSLGPANTGELFFGEGSRLTVL.

The chain has TRBV7-9 and TRBJ2-3; TRBD2 matches at 12 bases. Germline V gene sequence: CDR1 SEHNR, CDR2 FQNEAQ (reference sequence). The CDR3 runs 15 residues. Trimming at V came to 3 bases and at J to 4 bases, leaving 2 bases not matched to a gene. The DNA for the CDR3 is TGTGCCAGCAGCTTCCTAGCGGGGGGGGCAGATACGCAGTATTTT. Translated, it gives CASSFLAGGADTQYF.

The chain has TRBV5-8 and TRBJ1-2; D is possibly TRBD1 (6 bases). Germline CDR1 and CDR2: SGHTS and YDEGEE. The CDR3 is made up of 15 amino acids. The germline V and J ends were trimmed by 1 base and 1 base, with 11 bases remaining between them. The CDR3 is CASSLKGGNNYGYTF. The CDR3 coding sequence is TGTGCCAGCAGCTTGAAAGGGGGAAATAACTATGGCTACACCTTC.

This chain joins TRBV4-1 and TRBJ1-1; D perhaps matches TRBD1 (6 bases). CDR1 and CDR2 from the germline V gene are MGHRA and YSYEKL. The V gene lost 4 bases and the J gene lost 8 bases, with 20 bases spanning the gap. This CDR3 has 15 residues. The CDR3 reads CASSPIHRAGPEAFF. CDR3 coding DNA: TGCGCCAGCAGCCCCATCCACAGGGCGGGCCCGGAAGCTTTCTTT.

The chain employs TRBV5-4 and TRBJ2-7, with 16 bases fitting TRBD2. This CDR3 contains 17 residues. The V gene end was trimmed by 3 bases and the J gene end by 1 base; junction bases not matched to a gene: 4. CDR1 and CDR2 from the germline V gene are SGHNT and YYREEE (reference sequence). Here the CDR3 reads CASSSGLAGGPSYEQYF. DNA of the CDR3: TGTGCCAGCAGCTCGGGACTAGCGGGGGGGCCGTCCTACGAGCAGTACTTC.

The chain couples TRBV28 to TRBJ2-7, with TRBD2 matching 11 bases. This CDR3 contains 15 residues. Germline CDR1 and CDR2: MDHEN and SYDVKM. The J segment lost 3 bases and the V segment lost 9 bases, leaving 10 bases of the junction unmatched. The CDR3 sequence is CASGRASGGIYEQYF. The CDR3 nucleotides are TGTGCCAGTGGGAGGGCTAGCGGGGGGATCTACGAGCAGTACTTC.

This sequence joins TRBV19 and TRBJ1-1; a weak D match, TRBD1 (5 bases). Germline V gives CDR1 LNHDA, CDR2 SQIVND (reference sequence). Trimming left V 3 bases short and J 4 bases short, with 12 bases between. The CDR3 sequence is 14 residues long. CDR3 in DNA: TGTGCCAGTAGTATTGGCAGGGCAAGCACTGAAGCTTTCTTT. Residues: CASSIGRASTEAFF.

The table lists this clone with a count of one. CDR3: CASSQDRARGTDTQYF. DNA for the CDR3: TGTGCCAGCAGCCAAGATAGGGCTAGGGGGACAGATACGCAGTATTTT. The rearrangement uses TRBV4-2 and TRBJ2-3; tentative D call: TRBD1 (6 bases). V lost 0 bases to trimming and J lost 3 bases, with 13 bases between them. The CDR3 is 16 amino acids. CDR1 and CDR2 from the germline V gene are LGHNA and YNFKEQ.

The rearrangement joins TRBV15 to TRBJ2-3; 8 bases are shared with TRBD1. The CDR3 loop spans 14 amino acids. From germline, CDR1 is LNHNV and CDR2 YYDKDF (reference sequence). After removal of 4 bases from V and 1 base from J, the junction contained 1 base not matched to a gene. The CDR3 reads CATSTGGGTDTQYF. The CDR3 nucleotides are TGTGCCACCAGCACAGGGGGCGGCACAGATACGCAGTATTTT.

The V call is TRBV7-6, the J call TRBJ2-5; 8 nucleotides agree with TRBD1. The ends lost 1 base at V and 2 bases at J; junction bases unmatched: 3. Germline V lookup: CDR1 SGHVS, CDR2 FNYEAQ. The CDR3 spans 15 residues. In nucleotides, the CDR3 is TGTGCCAGCAGCTTAGGGACAGGGTCGCAAGAGACCCAGTACTTC. It translates to CASSLGTGSQETQYF. Looking up the rest from reference TRBV7-6 and TRBJ2-5 gives the full variable domain: GAGVSQSPRYKVTKRGQDVALRCDPISGHVSLYWYRQALGQGPEFLTYFNYEAQQDKSGLPNDRFSAERPEGSISTLTIQRTEQRDSAMYRCASSLGTGSQETQYFGPGTRLLVL.

The chain joins TRBV5-6 to TRBJ1-1, with D hard to call. The CDR3 is 13 amino acids. CDR1 is SGHDT and CDR2 is YYEEEE in the germline V gene. V lost 4 bases, J lost 7 bases, and 14 bases lay in between. The CDR3 sequence is CASSLLATIEAFF. CDR3 coding DNA: TGTGCCAGCAGCCTCTTGGCAACGATTGAAGCTTTCTTT.

In this sample, this clone turned up once. This chain connects TRBV28 to TRBJ1-1, with D uncertain. The CDR3 consists of 12 residues. Germline V gives CDR1 MDHEN, CDR2 SYDVKM. Trimming left V 7 bases short and J 1 base short, with 7 bases between. The CDR3 region is CASTVANTEAFF. CDR3 coding DNA: TGTGCCAGCACAGTCGCGAACACTGAAGCTTTCTTT.

The chain links TRBV7-3 to TRBJ1-2; 7 bases map to TRBD1. After removal of 0 bases from V and 4 bases from J, the junction contained 5 bases not matched to a gene. The germline V gene encodes CDR1 SGHTA and CDR2 FQGTGA. The CDR3 consists of 15 residues. CDR3 nucleotides: TGTGCCAGCAGCTTAACAGGGGGCCCTTTCTATGGCTACACCTTC. It encodes CASSLTGGPFYGYTF.

The genes are TRBV2 and TRBJ2-7, with 10 positions matching TRBD1. This CDR3 has 15 residues. With 2 bases clipped from V and 7 bases from J, the junction kept 8 bases outside the gene matches. Per the germline V gene, CDR1 is SNHLY and CDR2 is FYNNEI. Written as DNA, the CDR3 is TGTGCCAGCAGTGAACGTGGGACAGGGGTTCGGGAGCAGTACTTC. It specifies CASSERGTGVREQYF.

The V and J genes are TRBV20-1 and TRBJ1-1; maybe TRBD1 (5 bases). CDR3 length: 10 residues. Germline CDR1 reads DFQATT; CDR2 reads SNEGSKA (reference sequence). The CDR3 protein is CRVGLTEAFF. The CDR3 DNA is TGCAGGGTGGGGCTTACTGAAGCTTTCTTT.